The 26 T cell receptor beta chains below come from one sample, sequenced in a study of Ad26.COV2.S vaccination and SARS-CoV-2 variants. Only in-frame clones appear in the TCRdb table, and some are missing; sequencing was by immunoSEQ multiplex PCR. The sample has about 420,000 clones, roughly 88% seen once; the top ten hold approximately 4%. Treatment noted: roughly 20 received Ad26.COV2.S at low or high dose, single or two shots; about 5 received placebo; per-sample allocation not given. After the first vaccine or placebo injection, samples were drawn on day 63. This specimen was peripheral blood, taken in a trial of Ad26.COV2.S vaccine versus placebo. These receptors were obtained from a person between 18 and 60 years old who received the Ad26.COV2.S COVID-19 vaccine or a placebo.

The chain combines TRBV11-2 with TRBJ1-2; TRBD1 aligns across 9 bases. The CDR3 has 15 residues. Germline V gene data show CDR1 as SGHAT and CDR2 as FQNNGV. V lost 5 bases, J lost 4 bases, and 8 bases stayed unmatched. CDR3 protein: CASSPGTGYLYGYTF. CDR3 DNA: TGTGCCAGCAGCCCTGGGACAGGGTACCTCTATGGCTACACCTTC.

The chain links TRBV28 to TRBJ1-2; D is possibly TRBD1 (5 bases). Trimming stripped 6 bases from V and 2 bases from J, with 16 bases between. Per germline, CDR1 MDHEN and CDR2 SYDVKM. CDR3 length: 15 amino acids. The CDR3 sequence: CASSPNLQGNYGYTF. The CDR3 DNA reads TGTGCCAGCAGCCCAAACCTGCAGGGAAACTATGGCTACACCTTC.

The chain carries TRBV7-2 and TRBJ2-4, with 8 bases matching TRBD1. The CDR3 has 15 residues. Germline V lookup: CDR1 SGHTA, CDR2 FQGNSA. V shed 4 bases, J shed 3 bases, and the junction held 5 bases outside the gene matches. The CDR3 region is CASSSRTGSKNIQYF. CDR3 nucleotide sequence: TGTGCCAGCAGCTCCCGGACAGGGAGCAAAAACATTCAGTACTTC.

CDR3 in DNA: TGTGCCAGCAGTCTTTACAGGGTCAGCGAGCCCCAGCATTTT. Translation gives CASSLYRVSEPQHF. The chain combines TRBV6-2 or TRBV6-3 with TRBJ1-5, with D perhaps TRBD1 (6 bases). This CDR3 contains 14 residues. V was clipped by 5 bases and J by 8 bases, with 16 bases between them. Germline V CDR1 and CDR2: MNHEY, SVGEGT.

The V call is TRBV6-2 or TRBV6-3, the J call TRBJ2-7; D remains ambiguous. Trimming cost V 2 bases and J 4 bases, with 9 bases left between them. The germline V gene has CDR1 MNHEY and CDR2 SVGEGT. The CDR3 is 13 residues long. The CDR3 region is CASSYNPVYEQYF. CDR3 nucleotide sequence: TGTGCCAGCAGTTACAATCCAGTTTACGAGCAGTACTTC.

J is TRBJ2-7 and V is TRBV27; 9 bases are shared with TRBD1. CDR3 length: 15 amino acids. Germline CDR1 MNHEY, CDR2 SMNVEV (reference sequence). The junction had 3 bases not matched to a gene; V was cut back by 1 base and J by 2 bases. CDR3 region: CASSLLGQGPYEQYF. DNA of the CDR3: TGTGCCAGCAGTTTATTGGGACAGGGCCCCTACGAGCAGTACTTC.

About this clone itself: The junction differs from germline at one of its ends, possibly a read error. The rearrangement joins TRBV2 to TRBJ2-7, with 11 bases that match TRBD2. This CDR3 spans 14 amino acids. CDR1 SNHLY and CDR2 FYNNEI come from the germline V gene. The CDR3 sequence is CASSELLAGGTRVF. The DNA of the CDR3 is TGTGCCAGCAGTGAGTTGCTAGCGGGGGGCACTCGGGTCTTC.

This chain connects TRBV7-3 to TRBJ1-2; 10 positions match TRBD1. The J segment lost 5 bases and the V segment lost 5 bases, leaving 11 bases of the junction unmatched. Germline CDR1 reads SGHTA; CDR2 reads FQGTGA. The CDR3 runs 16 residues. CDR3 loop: CASSLRGQGSSYGYTF. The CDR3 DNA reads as TGTGCCAGCAGCCTGAGGGGACAGGGGTCCTCGTATGGCTACACCTTC.

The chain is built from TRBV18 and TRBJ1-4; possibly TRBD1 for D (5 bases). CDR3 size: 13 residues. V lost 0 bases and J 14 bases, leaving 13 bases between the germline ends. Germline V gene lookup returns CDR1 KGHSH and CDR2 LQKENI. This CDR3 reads CASSPPGDLGLFF. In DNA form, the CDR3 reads TGTGCCAGCTCACCACCGGGGGACCTTGGTCTGTTTTTT.

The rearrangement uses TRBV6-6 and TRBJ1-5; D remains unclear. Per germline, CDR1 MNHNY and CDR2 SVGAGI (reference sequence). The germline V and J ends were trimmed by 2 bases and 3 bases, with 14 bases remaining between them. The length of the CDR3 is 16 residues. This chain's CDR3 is CASSYGGRSDNQPQHF. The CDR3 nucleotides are TGTGCCAGCAGTTACGGCGGACGGTCGGACAATCAGCCCCAGCATTTT.

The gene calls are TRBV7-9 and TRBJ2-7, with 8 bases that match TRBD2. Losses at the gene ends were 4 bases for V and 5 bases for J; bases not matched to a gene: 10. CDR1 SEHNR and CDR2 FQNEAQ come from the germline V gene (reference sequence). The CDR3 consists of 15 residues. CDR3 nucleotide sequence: TGTGCCAGCAGCTCGCCGACTAGCGTGATGCACGAGCAGTACTTC. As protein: CASSSPTSVMHEQYF.

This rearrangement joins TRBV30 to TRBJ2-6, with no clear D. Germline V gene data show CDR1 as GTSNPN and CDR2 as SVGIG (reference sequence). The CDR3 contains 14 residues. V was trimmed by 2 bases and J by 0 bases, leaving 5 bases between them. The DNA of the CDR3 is TGTGCCTGGAGTAGGTACTCTGGGGCCAACGTCCTGACTTTC. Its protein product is CAWSRYSGANVLTF.

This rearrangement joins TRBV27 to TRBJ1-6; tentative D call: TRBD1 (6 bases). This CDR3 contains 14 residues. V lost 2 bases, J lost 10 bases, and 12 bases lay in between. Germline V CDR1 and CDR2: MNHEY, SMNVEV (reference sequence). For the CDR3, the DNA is TGTGCCAGCAGTTTAACAGGGTGGGACTCACCCCTCCACTTT. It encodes CASSLTGWDSPLHF.

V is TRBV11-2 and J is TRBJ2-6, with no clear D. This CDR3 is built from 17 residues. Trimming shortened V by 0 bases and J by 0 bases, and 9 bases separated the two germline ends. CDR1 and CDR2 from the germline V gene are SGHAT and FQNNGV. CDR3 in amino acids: CASSLDLRNSGANVLTF. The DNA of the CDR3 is TGTGCCAGCAGCTTAGATTTACGGAACTCTGGGGCCAACGTCCTGACTTTC.

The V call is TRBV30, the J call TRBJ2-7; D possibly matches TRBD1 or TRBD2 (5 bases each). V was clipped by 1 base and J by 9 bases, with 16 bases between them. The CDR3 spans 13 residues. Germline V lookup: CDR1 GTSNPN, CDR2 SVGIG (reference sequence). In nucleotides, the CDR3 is TGTGCCTGGAGTGACGGCCTGCCGGGACGGCAGTACTTC. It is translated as CAWSDGLPGRQYF.

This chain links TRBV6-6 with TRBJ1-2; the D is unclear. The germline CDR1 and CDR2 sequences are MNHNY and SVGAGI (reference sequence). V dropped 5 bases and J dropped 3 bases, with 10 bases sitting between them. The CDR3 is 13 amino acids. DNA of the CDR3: TGTGCCAGCAGTGCCCCTTTTGACTATGGCTACACCTTC. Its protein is CASSAPFDYGYTF.

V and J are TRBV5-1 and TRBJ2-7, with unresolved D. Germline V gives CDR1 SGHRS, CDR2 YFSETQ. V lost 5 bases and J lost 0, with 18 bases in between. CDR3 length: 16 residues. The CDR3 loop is CASSPLRARSSYEQYF. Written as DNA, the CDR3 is TGCGCCAGCAGTCCGCTCCGGGCCCGCAGCTCCTACGAGCAGTACTTC.

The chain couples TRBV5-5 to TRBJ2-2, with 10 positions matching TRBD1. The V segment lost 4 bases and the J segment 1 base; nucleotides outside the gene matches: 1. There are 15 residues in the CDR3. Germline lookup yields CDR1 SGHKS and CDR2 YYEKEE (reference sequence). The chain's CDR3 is CASSRTGGNTGELFF. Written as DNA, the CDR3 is TGTGCCAGCAGCAGGACAGGGGGGAACACCGGGGAGCTGTTTTTT.

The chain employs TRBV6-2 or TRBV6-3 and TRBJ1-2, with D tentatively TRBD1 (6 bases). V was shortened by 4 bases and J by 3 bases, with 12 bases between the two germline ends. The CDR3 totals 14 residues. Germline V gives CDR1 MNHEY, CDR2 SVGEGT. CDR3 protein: CASSSSGTHYGYTF. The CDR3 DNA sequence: TGTGCCAGCAGTTCCTCCGGGACACACTATGGCTACACCTTC.

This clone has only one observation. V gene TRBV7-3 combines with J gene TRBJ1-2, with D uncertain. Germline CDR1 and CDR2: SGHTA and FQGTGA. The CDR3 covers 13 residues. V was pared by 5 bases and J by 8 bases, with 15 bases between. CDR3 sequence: CASSRFHGVGYTF. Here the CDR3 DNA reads TGTGCCAGCAGCCGATTTCACGGGGTCGGCTACACCTTC.

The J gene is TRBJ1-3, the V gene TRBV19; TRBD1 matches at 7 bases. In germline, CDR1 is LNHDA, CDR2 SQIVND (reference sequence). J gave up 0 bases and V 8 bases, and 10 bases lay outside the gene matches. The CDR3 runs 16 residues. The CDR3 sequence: CASGEWTGRSGNTIYF. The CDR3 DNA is TGTGCCAGTGGCGAATGGACAGGACGCTCTGGAAACACCATATATTTT. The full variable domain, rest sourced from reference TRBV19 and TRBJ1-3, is DGGITQSPKYLFRKEGQNVTLSCEQNLNHDAMYWYRQDPGQGLRLIYYSQIVNDFQKGDIAEGYSVSREKKESFPLTVTSAQKNPTAFYLCASGEWTGRSGNTIYFGEGSWLTVV.

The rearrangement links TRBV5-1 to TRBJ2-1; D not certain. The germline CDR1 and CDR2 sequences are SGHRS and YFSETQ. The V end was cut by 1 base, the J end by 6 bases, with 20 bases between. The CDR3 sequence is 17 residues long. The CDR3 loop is CASSLSGDGSSRNEQFF. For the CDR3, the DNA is TGCGCCAGCAGCTTGAGTGGGGATGGCTCTTCCCGCAATGAGCAGTTCTTC. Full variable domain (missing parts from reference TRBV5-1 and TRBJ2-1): KAGVTQTPRYLIKTRGQQVTLSCSPISGHRSVSWYQQTPGQGLQFLFEYFSETQRNKGNFPGRFSGRQFSNSRSEMNVSTLELGDSALYLCASSLSGDGSSRNEQFFGPGTRLTVL.

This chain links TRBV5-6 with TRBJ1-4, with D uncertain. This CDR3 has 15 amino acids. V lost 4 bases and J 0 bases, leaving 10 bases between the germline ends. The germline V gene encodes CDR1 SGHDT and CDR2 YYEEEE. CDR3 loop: CASSRDPATNEKLFF. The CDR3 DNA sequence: TGTGCCAGCAGCAGAGACCCTGCAACTAATGAAAAACTGTTTTTT.

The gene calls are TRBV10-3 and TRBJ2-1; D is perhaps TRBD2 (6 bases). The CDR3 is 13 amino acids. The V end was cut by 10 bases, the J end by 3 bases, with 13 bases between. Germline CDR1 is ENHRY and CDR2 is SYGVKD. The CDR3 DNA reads TGTGCCAGCACGGGACTCAACTACAATGAGCAGTTCTTC. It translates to CASTGLNYNEQFF.

The CDR3 DNA reads TGTGCCTGGACTAGTAGTTACAGCCCTGAGCAGTTCTTC. As protein: CAWTSSYSPEQFF. The genes are TRBV30 and TRBJ2-1; D is unresolved. The CDR3 is 13 amino acids. The germline V gene encodes CDR1 GTSNPN and CDR2 SVGIG (reference sequence). Trimming stripped 4 bases from V and 9 bases from J, with 16 bases between.

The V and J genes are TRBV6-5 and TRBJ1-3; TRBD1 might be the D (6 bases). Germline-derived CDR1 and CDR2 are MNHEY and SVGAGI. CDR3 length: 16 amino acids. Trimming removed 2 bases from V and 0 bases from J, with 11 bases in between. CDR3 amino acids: CASSYQGPFSGNTIYF. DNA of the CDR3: TGTGCCAGCAGTTACCAGGGGCCCTTCTCTGGAAACACCATATATTTT.